This TCR beta chain appears in the sequencing data of a study of T-cell reconstitution after alpha-beta-depleted transplantation in children. Study-wide results and caveats: T-cell counts and diversity at one year post-transplant came mainly from newly produced T cells.

V lost 4 bases to trimming and J lost 0 bases, with 4 bases between them. This CDR3 comprises 12 residues. Germline values: CDR1 SGHDT, CDR2 YYEEEE. By sample share, this clonotype is medium-sized. Its antigen remains unidentified. Using unique molecular identifiers, the investigators prepared the TCRbeta library. TCRdb re-called the PCR reads through MiXCR, storing one row per CDR3 protein. The data show fewer than 350,000 distinct CDR3 sequences, with around 10% seen just once and less than 9% held by the top ten. The TCR originated in a boy under two years old with acute myeloid leukemia, due to receive a stem cell transplant. Sequencing used PBMCs, obtained before TCRalphabeta/CD19-depleted stem cell transplant. The V gene is TRBV5-6, the J gene TRBJ1-2, with unresolved D. Here the CDR3 reads CASSPSNYGYTF. The CDR3 DNA is TGTGCCAGCAGCCCTTCTAACTATGGCTACACCTTC.